Shown below are 32 T cell receptor beta chains from a single sample sequenced in a study of PD-1 and CTLA-4 blockade in melanoma. Method: immunoSEQ multiplex PCR; TCRdb's copy keeps in-frame clones and lacks some. The sample consists of 32,000 or so clones, approximately 88% of them appearing once. Material: CD8+ T cells from peripheral blood, obtained before anti-PD-1 treatment. These receptors all stem from a human donor with melanoma.

The gene calls are TRBV19 and TRBJ2-3, with TRBD2 matching over 10 bases. V was clipped by 3 bases and J by 5 bases; unmatched bases: 8. There are 16 residues in the CDR3. The germline V gene has CDR1 LNHDA and CDR2 SQIVND (reference sequence). The CDR3 reads CASSMRAGGPEDTQYF. As DNA, the CDR3 is TGTGCCAGTAGTATGCGAGCGGGAGGGCCTGAAGATACGCAGTATTTT.

This chain uses TRBV27 with TRBJ1-2; D is ambiguous. This CDR3 is built from 13 residues. Trimming cost V 2 bases and J 4 bases, with 8 bases left between them. Per germline, CDR1 MNHEY and CDR2 SMNVEV (reference sequence). The CDR3 region is CASSLGQLYGYTF. The CDR3 nucleotides are TGTGCCAGCAGTTTAGGTCAGCTCTATGGCTACACCTTC.

The V gene is TRBV6-1, the J gene TRBJ2-7; TRBD1 or TRBD2 may be the D gene (5 bases each). There are 13 residues in the CDR3. Trimming removed 3 bases from V and 6 bases from J, with 12 bases in between. Germline CDR1 is MNHNS and CDR2 is SASEGT. The CDR3 DNA follows: TGTGCCAGCAGTGATTCAGGGACGAGCGAGCAGTACTTC. Protein sequence: CASSDSGTSEQYF.

The V gene is TRBV6-5, the J gene TRBJ1-1; maybe TRBD1 (5 bases). In germline, CDR1 is MNHEY, CDR2 SVGAGI. The CDR3 runs 13 residues. V dropped 5 bases and J dropped 1 base, with 8 bases sitting between them. This CDR3 reads CASSPTANTEAFF. The CDR3, as DNA: TGTGCCAGCAGTCCGACAGCGAACACTGAAGCTTTCTTT.

This clone has a single count. The rearrangement joins TRBV28 to TRBJ1-1; D unresolved. V lost 2 bases to trimming and J lost 8 bases, with 6 bases between them. The CDR3 extends over 11 amino acids. Germline-derived CDR1 and CDR2 are MDHEN and SYDVKM. The CDR3 DNA reads as TGTGCCAGCAGTTTAGGAGCAGAAGCTTTCTTT. Amino acid sequence: CASSLGAEAFF.

The rearrangement joins TRBV19 to TRBJ2-3; D ambiguous. The CDR3 sequence is 12 residues long. Trimming removed 3 bases from V and 5 bases from J, with 6 bases in between. CDR1 is LNHDA and CDR2 is SQIVND in the germline V gene (reference sequence). CDR3: CASSMAGDTQYF. The CDR3 region has the DNA TGTGCCAGTAGTATGGCAGGAGATACGCAGTATTTT.

The J gene is TRBJ1-2, the V gene TRBV27; D is uncertain. CDR1 and CDR2 (germline): MNHEY, SMNVEV (reference sequence). Trimming took off 3 bases at V and 2 bases at J, with 7 bases between the two ends. This CDR3 spans 13 amino acids. The CDR3 bases are TGTGCCAGCAGTTTCGACAACAACTATGGCTACACCTTC. Protein sequence: CASSFDNNYGYTF.

V usage is TRBV5-4 and J usage is TRBJ1-6; D is unresolved. The CDR3 contains 15 residues. The germline V and J ends were trimmed by 4 bases and 0 bases, with 8 bases remaining between them. CDR1 is SGHNT, CDR2 YYREEE, per germline (reference sequence). CDR3 loop: CASSPEASYNSPLHF. DNA for the CDR3: TGTGCCAGCAGCCCCGAGGCCTCCTATAATTCACCCCTCCACTTT. The full variable domain, completed using reference TRBV5-4 and TRBJ1-6, is ETGVTQSPTHLIKTRGQQVTLRCSSQSGHNTVSWYQQALGQGPQFIFQYYREEENGRGNFPPRFSGLQFPNYSSELNVNALELDDSALYLCASSPEASYNSPLHFGNGTRLTVT.

This chain links TRBV13 with TRBJ2-3, with D perhaps given as TRBD1 or TRBD2 (6 bases each). From germline, CDR1 is PRHDT and CDR2 FYEKMQ (reference sequence). V lost 5 bases, J lost 3 bases, and 27 bases lay in between. The CDR3 sequence is 19 residues long. The CDR3 sequence is CASSGKSPSRGRRTDTQYF. CDR3 DNA: TGTGCCAGCAGCGGAAAAAGTCCGTCTAGGGGGAGGAGAACAGATACGCAGTATTTT. Variable domain in full (rest from reference TRBV13 and TRBJ2-3): AAGVIQSPRHLIKEKRETATLKCYPIPRHDTVYWYQQGPGQDPQFLISFYEKMQSDKGSIPDRFSAQQFSDYHSELNMSSLELGDSALYFCASSGKSPSRGRRTDTQYFGPGTRLTVL.

The chain combines TRBV7-2 with TRBJ2-7; D remains unclear. Trimming shortened V by 3 bases and J by 4 bases, and 13 bases separated the two germline ends. The CDR3 consists of 14 residues. Looked up from germline, CDR1 is SGHTA and CDR2 is FQGNSA. CDR3 DNA: TGTGCCAGCAGCTTGGGGTCTTCTGAATACGAGCAGTACTTC. Translating it yields CASSLGSSEYEQYF.

The chain employs TRBV5-1 and TRBJ2-7, with a weak D call TRBD1 (5 bases). Trimming removed 0 bases from V and 2 bases from J, with 12 bases in between. Germline assignment: CDR1 SGHRS and CDR2 YFSETQ. CDR3 size: 15 residues. CDR3 coding DNA: TGCGCCAGCAGCTTGGGTTCAGACAGACCCTACGAGCAGTACTTC. This codes for CASSLGSDRPYEQYF.

This sequence joins TRBV29-1 and TRBJ1-2; 7 nucleotides line up with TRBD1. V trimming: 6 bases; J trimming: 0 bases; junction bases outside the gene matches: 4. The length of the CDR3 is 13 residues. From germline, CDR1 is SQVTM and CDR2 ANQGSEA. CDR3 nucleotide sequence: TGCAGCGTCGGGACAGTAGCTAACTATGGCTACACCTTC. Translating gives CSVGTVANYGYTF.

This rearrangement joins TRBV16 to TRBJ1-3; D uncertain. Germline V gene data show CDR1 as KGHSY and CDR2 as FQNENV. The CDR3 loop spans 15 amino acids. The germline V and J ends were trimmed by 0 bases and 1 base, with 7 bases remaining between them. The CDR3 nucleotides read TGTGCCAGCAGCCAATCGACCGGATCTGGAAACACCATATATTTT. Protein product: CASSQSTGSGNTIYF.

V and J are TRBV30 and TRBJ1-5; possible D gene TRBD1, 5 bases. Germline-derived CDR1 and CDR2 are GTSNPN and SVGIG (reference sequence). V lost 2 bases to trimming and J lost 5 bases, with 16 bases between them. The CDR3 is 15 amino acids. The CDR3 DNA reads TGTGCCTGGAGTCCCGACAGCGCCCTTGATCAGCCCCAGCATTTT. Encoded protein: CAWSPDSALDQPQHF.

This rearrangement joins TRBV10-1 to TRBJ1-1; D unclear. Germline CDR1 and CDR2: WNHNN and SYGVQD (reference sequence). The CDR3 covers 13 residues. Trimming removed 1 base from V and 0 bases from J, with 3 bases in between. The CDR3 sequence: CASSEFLNTEAFF. DNA of the CDR3: TGCGCCAGCAGTGAGTTCTTGAACACTGAAGCTTTCTTT.

The table lists this clone with a count of one. This chain joins TRBV25-1 and TRBJ1-3; D gene uncertain. From germline, CDR1 is MGHDK and CDR2 SYGVNS. The CDR3 extends over 11 amino acids. V was cut by 4 bases and J by 4 bases, with 2 bases left in between. The CDR3 protein is CASSAGNTIYF. CDR3 nucleotides: TGTGCCAGCAGTGCCGGAAACACCATATATTTT.

The chain combines TRBV15 with TRBJ2-1; no reliable D call. The V end lost 0 bases, the J end lost 1 base, and 4 bases lay between the germline ends. Germline CDR1 and CDR2: LNHNV and YYDKDF (reference sequence). There are 14 residues in the CDR3. This CDR3 reads CATSRDLSYNEQFF. As DNA, the CDR3 is TGTGCCACCAGCAGAGATCTTTCCTACAATGAGCAGTTCTTC.

The V call is TRBV5-1, the J call TRBJ2-1; possible D gene TRBD1, 5 bases. The V end was cut by 3 bases, the J end by 7 bases, with 17 bases between. The CDR3 length is 15 residues. The germline CDR1 and CDR2 sequences are SGHRS and YFSETQ. The DNA of the CDR3 is TGCGCCAGCAGCTCGGCAGGGATCCCCCGGAATGAGCAGTTCTTC. Protein sequence: CASSSAGIPRNEQFF. The full variable domain, with the rest looked up from reference TRBV5-1 and TRBJ2-1, is KAGVTQTPRYLIKTRGQQVTLSCSPISGHRSVSWYQQTPGQGLQFLFEYFSETQRNKGNFPGRFSGRQFSNSRSEMNVSTLELGDSALYLCASSSAGIPRNEQFFGPGTRLTVL.

The chain uses TRBV2 and TRBJ1-4; D possibly corresponds to TRBD1 (5 bases). The CDR3 loop spans 13 amino acids. Germline CDR1 and CDR2: SNHLY and FYNNEI. Deletions cut 6 bases from V and 4 bases from J, with 9 bases between. The CDR3 is CASRRRGNEKLFF. The CDR3 DNA reads as TGTGCCAGCAGGCGAAGGGGTAATGAAAAACTGTTTTTT.

This rearrangement joins TRBV28 to TRBJ1-1, with TRBD1 matching 7 bases. The ends lost 5 bases at V and 4 bases at J; junction bases unmatched: 10. This CDR3 is 15 amino acids long. Looked up from germline, CDR1 is MDHEN and CDR2 is SYDVKM. The CDR3 reads CASSIGTASGTEAFF. Here the CDR3 DNA reads TGTGCCAGCAGTATAGGGACAGCGAGCGGCACTGAAGCTTTCTTT.

This chain connects TRBV7-3 to TRBJ2-1; 13 bases agree with TRBD2. There are 19 residues in the CDR3. After removal of 1 base from V and 5 bases from J, the junction contained 11 bases not matched to a gene. Germline V gene data show CDR1 as SGHTA and CDR2 as FQGTGA. The CDR3 DNA follows: TGTGCCAGCAGCTTAAATGGACTAGCGGGAGAGGGGGTAGACAATGAGCAGTTCTTC. Translating it yields CASSLNGLAGEGVDNEQFF.

The CDR3 region is CASSTQPGEQYF. CDR3 DNA sequence: TGTGCCAGCAGCACCCAGCCCGGCGAGCAGTACTTC. The chain joins TRBV5-4 to TRBJ2-7; D remains unclear. The CDR3 is made up of 12 amino acids. The ends were cut back, 4 bases at V and 6 bases at J, with 11 bases in the middle. Germline V CDR1 and CDR2: SGHNT, YYREEE (reference sequence). The variable domain in full, completed from reference TRBV5-4 and TRBJ2-7, reads ETGVTQSPTHLIKTRGQQVTLRCSSQSGHNTVSWYQQALGQGPQFIFQYYREEENGRGNFPPRFSGLQFPNYSSELNVNALELDDSALYLCASSTQPGEQYFGPGTRLTVT.

The genes are TRBV7-9 and TRBJ2-7; either TRBD1 or TRBD2 may fit D (6 bases each). With 4 bases removed from V and 3 bases from J, the gap between germline ends came to 22 bases. The CDR3 spans 17 residues. Germline V gene lookup returns CDR1 SEHNR and CDR2 FQNEAQ (reference sequence). The CDR3 spells CASSSAQLGGGGYEQYF. CDR3 DNA sequence: TGTGCCAGCAGCTCGGCGCAACTAGGGGGAGGTGGCTACGAGCAGTACTTC.

The rearrangement uses TRBV7-8 and TRBJ2-7; 12 nucleotides line up with TRBD2. Trimming took 1 base from V and 5 from J; bases not matched to a gene: 6. Germline values: CDR1 SGHVS, CDR2 FQNEAQ. This CDR3 is built from 16 residues. CDR3 protein: CASSLGGLAGNHEQYF. The CDR3 DNA is TGTGCCAGCAGCTTAGGAGGACTAGCGGGGAACCACGAGCAGTACTTC.

The V call is TRBV6-1, the J call TRBJ2-3; D not resolved. The CDR3 length is 15 residues. The germline V gene encodes CDR1 MNHNS and CDR2 SASEGT. The ends were cut back, 1 base at V and 3 bases at J, with 11 bases in the middle. Written as DNA, the CDR3 is TGTGCCAGCAGTGAAGGAGCATTGGGGACAGATACGCAGTATTTT. It translates to CASSEGALGTDTQYF.

The chain is built from TRBV6-6 and TRBJ1-2, with D unclear. This CDR3 region has 14 residues. The germline gives CDR1 MNHNY, CDR2 SVGAGI (reference sequence). V shed 5 bases and J shed 3 bases, with 13 bases lying between them. CDR3 amino acids: CASSPREQYYGYTF. CDR3 nucleotides: TGTGCCAGCAGTCCCCGCGAGCAGTACTATGGCTACACCTTC.

This chain connects TRBV6-2 or TRBV6-3 to TRBJ1-6, with D possibly matching TRBD1 (6 bases). V was clipped by 6 bases and J by 0 bases, with 12 bases between them. The CDR3 runs 16 residues. Germline assignment: CDR1 MNHEY and CDR2 SVGEGT. CDR3 sequence: CASSQGSFSYNSPLHF. In DNA form, the CDR3 reads TGTGCCAGCAGCCAGGGGTCTTTCTCCTATAATTCACCCCTCCACTTT.

The chain links TRBV7-6 to TRBJ2-1; possibly TRBD1 for D (5 bases). The CDR3 is made up of 15 amino acids. Germline V lookup: CDR1 SGHVS, CDR2 FNYEAQ. The V end was cut by 1 base, the J end by 4 bases, with 11 bases between. The CDR3 region is CASSLGGRSYNEQFF. The CDR3 nucleotides read TGTGCCAGCAGCTTAGGGGGCAGGAGTTACAATGAGCAGTTCTTC.

The chain couples TRBV24-1 to TRBJ2-4, with D unresolved. From germline, CDR1 is KGHDR and CDR2 SFDVKD. V shed 6 bases and J shed 5 bases, with 4 bases lying between them. The length of the CDR3 is 11 residues. In DNA, the CDR3 is TGTGCCACCAGTTTTGAAAACATTCAGTACTTC. It specifies CATSFENIQYF.

The genes are TRBV19 and TRBJ1-1, with D hard to call. Germline-derived CDR1 and CDR2 are LNHDA and SQIVND (reference sequence). V was shortened by 6 bases and J by 6 bases, with 11 bases between the two germline ends. The CDR3 length is 12 residues. In DNA, the CDR3 is TGTGCCAGTAGCCCCGACCCTCCTGAAGCTTTCTTT. It specifies CASSPDPPEAFF.

The chain employs TRBV7-9 and TRBJ1-4, with D possibly being TRBD1 (6 bases). The CDR3 extends over 12 amino acids. Germline V CDR1 and CDR2: SEHNR, FQNEAQ (reference sequence). V was trimmed by 5 bases and J by 8 bases, leaving 9 bases between them. CDR3 region: CASSVQGEKLFF. CDR3 bases: TGTGCCAGCAGCGTACAGGGAGAAAAACTGTTTTTT.

This sequence joins TRBV7-3 and TRBJ2-2, with 10 bases aligning to TRBD1. The ends lost 3 bases at V and 6 bases at J; junction bases unmatched: 4. Germline lookup yields CDR1 SGHTA and CDR2 FQGTGA. The CDR3 totals 15 residues. The CDR3, as DNA: TGTGCCAGCAGCTTTTTGACAGGGGGCTCCGGGGAGCTGTTTTTT. Protein: CASSFLTGGSGELFF.